Below, 22 T cell receptor beta chains from the same sample are listed, as sequenced in a study of blood T cell repertoires in COVID-19. Here immunoSEQ multiplex PCR was the method, and the copy in TCRdb shows in-frame clones only, minus some. The sample lists 200,000 to 250,000 clones, over 75% occurring once. Sequenced sample: PBMCs or T cells enriched from blood (not recorded which). Every receptor here comes from a man aged 40-55 years who had recovered from COVID-19.

This clone was observed a few times. The chain combines TRBV5-1 with TRBJ1-1; 7 nucleotides agree with TRBD1. The CDR3 has 16 residues. Germline CDR1 reads SGHRS; CDR2 reads YFSETQ. The V and J ends lost 3 bases and 6 bases, in that order; junction bases with no gene match: 14. The CDR3 bases are TGCGCCAGCAGCTATAAGGGGGCGAGAGATTGGGCTGAAGCTTTCTTT. Its protein product is CASSYKGARDWAEAFF. Looking up the rest from reference TRBV5-1 and TRBJ1-1 gives the full variable domain: KAGVTQTPRYLIKTRGQQVTLSCSPISGHRSVSWYQQTPGQGLQFLFEYFSETQRNKGNFPGRFSGRQFSNSRSEMNVSTLELGDSALYLCASSYKGARDWAEAFFGQGTRLTVV.

This clone appeared a single time. V and J are TRBV19 and TRBJ1-1, with no clear D. This CDR3 spans 15 amino acids. V was pared by 3 bases and J by 1 base, with 12 bases between. The germline V gene has CDR1 LNHDA and CDR2 SQIVND (reference sequence). The DNA for the CDR3 is TGTGCCAGTAGTATTACTAGGGCACAGAACACTGAAGCTTTCTTT. Its protein product is CASSITRAQNTEAFF. Based on the CDR3 plus reference TRBV19 and TRBJ1-1, the full variable domain is DGGITQSPKYLFRKEGQNVTLSCEQNLNHDAMYWYRQDPGQGLRLIYYSQIVNDFQKGDIAEGYSVSREKKESFPLTVTSAQKNPTAFYLCASSITRAQNTEAFFGQGTRLTVV.

This chain links TRBV2 with TRBJ2-1, with 11 nucleotides matching TRBD1. The CDR3 is made up of 18 amino acids. V gave up 7 bases and J gave up 5 bases; unmatched junction bases: 16. Germline assignment: CDR1 SNHLY and CDR2 FYNNEI. CDR3 bases: TGTGCCAGCACCATTCGGGGTGGACAGGGGGCTGGAAACAATGAGCAGTTCTTC. Residues: CASTIRGGQGAGNNEQFF.

The J gene is TRBJ2-5, the V gene TRBV7-6; tentative D call: TRBD1 (5 bases). The V gene lost 5 bases and the J gene lost 5 bases, with 15 bases spanning the gap. Germline CDR1 reads SGHVS; CDR2 reads FNYEAQ. The CDR3 runs 14 residues. The CDR3 DNA is TGTGCCAGCAGCCTTACCAGGGATTTGGAGACCCAGTACTTC. Its protein product is CASSLTRDLETQYF.

The rearrangement links TRBV5-4 to TRBJ2-5; 8 bases match TRBD2. V trimming: 4 bases; J trimming: 9 bases; junction bases outside the gene matches: 8. This CDR3 is built from 13 residues. Germline values: CDR1 SGHNT, CDR2 YYREEE (reference sequence). The chain's CDR3 is CASSILGRGAQYF. CDR3 nucleotides: TGTGCCAGCAGCATACTAGGGCGGGGGGCCCAGTACTTC.

The genes are TRBV12-3 or TRBV12-4 and TRBJ1-2; maybe TRBD1 (5 bases). V was clipped by 0 bases and J by 6 bases, with 5 bases between them. The length of the CDR3 is 12 residues. Here the CDR3 reads CASSLAGDGYTF. For the CDR3, the DNA is TGTGCCAGCAGTTTAGCAGGGGATGGCTACACCTTC.

V usage is TRBV19 and J usage is TRBJ2-7; 7 positions match TRBD2. CDR3 size: 16 residues. Germline values: CDR1 LNHDA, CDR2 SQIVND (reference sequence). With 3 bases clipped from V and 6 bases from J, the junction kept 14 bases outside the gene matches. The CDR3 protein is CASSMGVRAGALEQYF. The CDR3 region has the DNA TGTGCCAGTAGTATGGGGGTCAGGGCGGGAGCCCTCGAGCAGTACTTC.

V usage is TRBV18 and J usage is TRBJ1-4; D might be TRBD1 (5 bases). Germline CDR1 is KGHSH and CDR2 is LQKENI. CDR3 length: 15 amino acids. Between the trimmed V and J ends, which lost 1 base and 4 bases, there was a span of 10 bases. The CDR3 loop reads CASSPQRGDNEKLFF. The CDR3 nucleotides read TGTGCCAGCTCACCACAACGGGGGGATAATGAAAAACTGTTTTTT. Combining the CDR3 with reference TRBV18 and TRBJ1-4 gives the whole variable domain NAGVMQNPRHLVRRRGQEARLRCSPMKGHSHVYWYRQLPEEGLKFMVYLQKENIIDESGMPKERFSAEFPKEGPSILRIQQVVRGDSAAYFCASSPQRGDNEKLFFGSGTQLSVL.

This clone occurred a few times. V usage is TRBV11-2 and J usage is TRBJ2-5, with 9 positions matching TRBD1. This CDR3 spans 14 amino acids. Trimming at V came to 3 bases and at J to 5 bases, leaving 4 bases not matched to a gene. Looked up from germline, CDR1 is SGHAT and CDR2 is FQNNGV. The CDR3 is CASSFRTGAETQYF. In nucleotides, the CDR3 is TGTGCCAGCAGCTTCAGGACAGGGGCCGAGACCCAGTACTTC.

The V gene is TRBV5-4, the J gene TRBJ1-6; 7 positions agree with TRBD1. CDR3 size: 16 residues. Trimming cost V 4 bases and J 5 bases; bases outside gene matches: 9. The germline V gene encodes CDR1 SGHNT and CDR2 YYREEE (reference sequence). Here the CDR3 reads CASSANAQGNNSPLHF. The CDR3 bases are TGTGCCAGCAGCGCCAATGCACAGGGGAATAATTCACCCCTCCACTTT.

By frequency in the sample, this clone is medium-sized. The CDR3 reads CASSQESSGGADTQYF. The CDR3 nucleotides are TGTGCCAGCAGCCAAGAAAGTAGCGGGGGCGCGGATACGCAGTATTTT. The chain has TRBV14 and TRBJ2-3; TRBD2 matches 9 bases. The CDR3 sequence is 16 residues long. In germline, CDR1 is SGHDN, CDR2 FVKESK. The J segment lost 6 bases and the V segment lost 0 bases, leaving 7 bases of the junction unmatched.

CDR3 sequence (DNA): TGTGCCAGCAGTGACAGGGAAAGCAATCAGCCCCAGCATTTT. Its translation is CASSDRESNQPQHF. The chain uses TRBV6-1 and TRBJ1-5; D may be TRBD1 (5 bases). Germline-derived CDR1 and CDR2 are MNHNS and SASEGT. The length of the CDR3 is 14 residues. V lost 3 bases to trimming and J lost 1 base, with 7 bases between them.

The V and J genes are TRBV12-5 and TRBJ2-1; 8 nucleotides align to TRBD1. The V segment lost 0 bases and the J segment 0 bases; nucleotides outside the gene matches: 7. Germline V gives CDR1 LGHNT, CDR2 FRNRAP. This CDR3 has 18 residues. In DNA, the CDR3 is TGTGCTAGTGGTTTGGTAACAGGGGGAGTGAACTCCTACAATGAGCAGTTCTTC. It specifies CASGLVTGGVNSYNEQFF.

The V call is TRBV5-8, the J call TRBJ1-2; D is undetermined. There are 12 residues in the CDR3. The germline CDR1 and CDR2 sequences are SGHTS and YDEGEE. Trimming removed 2 bases at V and 7 bases at J, with 9 bases between. The DNA of the CDR3 is TGTGCCAGCAGCTTTGACAACCGTGGCTACACCTTC. Its translation: CASSFDNRGYTF.

This chain connects TRBV11-1 to TRBJ1-6, with D possibly matching TRBD1 (5 bases). V was trimmed by 6 bases and J by 7 bases, leaving 13 bases between them. This CDR3 is built from 14 residues. Germline V gene lookup returns CDR1 SGHAT and CDR2 FQDESV (reference sequence). The CDR3 here is CASSSRGWNSPLHF. The DNA of the CDR3 is TGTGCCAGCAGTTCAAGGGGCTGGAATTCACCCCTCCACTTT.

This clone showed up just a few times. The rearrangement joins TRBV4-1 to TRBJ2-1; 8 bases agree with TRBD2. Germline V lookup: CDR1 MGHRA, CDR2 YSYEKL. CDR3 size: 13 residues. V lost 4 bases, J lost 6 bases, and 2 bases stayed unmatched. CDR3 coding DNA: TGCGCCAGCAGCCGACTAGCGAGCAATGAGCAGTTCTTC. Encoded protein: CASSRLASNEQFF.

J is TRBJ2-7 and V is TRBV9; D remains ambiguous. The V gene's germline CDR1 is SGDLS and CDR2 YYNGEE. This CDR3 has 14 residues. With 0 bases removed from V and 2 bases from J, the gap between germline ends came to 9 bases. The CDR3 region is CASSVGDAAYEQYF. DNA of the CDR3: TGTGCCAGCAGCGTAGGAGACGCGGCCTACGAGCAGTACTTC.

This clone was counted a few times. The rearrangement uses TRBV5-5 and TRBJ1-4; TRBD1 might be the D (5 bases). Germline CDR1 and CDR2: SGHKS and YYEKEE (reference sequence). V was pared by 7 bases and J by 4 bases, with 17 bases between. The CDR3 runs to 15 residues. CDR3 sequence reads: CASHRGGTINEKLFF. As DNA, the CDR3 is TGTGCCAGCCACAGAGGCGGGACGATTAATGAAAAACTGTTTTTT.

The V call is TRBV29-1, the J call TRBJ2-5, with 13 bases lining up with TRBD2. The germline V gene has CDR1 SQVTM and CDR2 ANQGSEA. V was clipped by 7 bases and J by 0 bases; unmatched bases: 8. This CDR3 contains 16 residues. The CDR3 DNA is TGCAGCGCCGGGACTAGCGGGGACTTGTACCAAGAGACCCAGTACTTC. Residues: CSAGTSGDLYQETQYF. The full variable domain, completed using reference TRBV29-1 and TRBJ2-5, is SAVISQKPSRDICQRGTSLTIQCQVDSQVTMMFWYRQQPGQSLTLIATANQGSEATYESGFVIDKFPISRPNLTFSTLTVSNMSPEDSSIYLCSAGTSGDLYQETQYFGPGTRLLVL.

This chain uses TRBV28 with TRBJ1-5, with 7 bases fitting TRBD1. V was pared by 10 bases and J by 6 bases, with 6 bases of the junction left unmatched. The CDR3 loop spans 12 amino acids. CDR1 is MDHEN and CDR2 is SYDVKM in the germline V gene. CDR3 bases: TGTGCCACTAAACAGGGGTCTCAGCCCCAGCATTTT. It encodes CATKQGSQPQHF.

This clone was recorded a few times. A junction end diverges from the germline sequence, so it may reflect a read error. The chain employs TRBV5-1 and TRBJ1-3; TRBD1 aligns across 10 bases. From germline, CDR1 is SGHRS and CDR2 YFSETQ. The CDR3 runs 15 residues. In nucleotides, the CDR3 is TGCGCCAGCACCTTGGGGACAGGGGCTGGAAACACCATATATTTT. This gives the protein CASTLGTGAGNTIYF.

The genes are TRBV7-8 and TRBJ2-5, with a tentative D call TRBD1 (5 bases). V lost 5 bases and J 9 bases, leaving 19 bases between the germline ends. The CDR3 runs to 14 residues. In germline, CDR1 is SGHVS, CDR2 FQNEAQ. The CDR3 protein is CASSPLGRVEAQYF. The DNA for the CDR3 is TGTGCCAGCAGCCCATTGGGCAGGGTCGAGGCCCAGTACTTC.